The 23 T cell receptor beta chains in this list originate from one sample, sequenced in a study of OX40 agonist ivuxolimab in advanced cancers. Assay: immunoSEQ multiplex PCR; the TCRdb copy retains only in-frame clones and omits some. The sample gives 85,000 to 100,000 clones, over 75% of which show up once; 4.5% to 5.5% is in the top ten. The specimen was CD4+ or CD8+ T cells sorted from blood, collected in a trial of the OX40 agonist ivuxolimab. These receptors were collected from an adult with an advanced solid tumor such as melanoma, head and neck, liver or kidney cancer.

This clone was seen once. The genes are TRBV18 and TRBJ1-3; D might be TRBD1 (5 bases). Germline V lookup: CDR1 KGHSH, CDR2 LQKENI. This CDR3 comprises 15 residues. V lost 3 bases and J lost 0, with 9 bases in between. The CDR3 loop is CASSPDTYSGNTIYF. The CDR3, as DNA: TGTGCCAGCTCACCGGACACCTACTCTGGAAACACCATATATTTT.

The CDR3 DNA follows: TGTGCCAGCAGCTTGGATCTTACTGAAGCTTTCTTT. Encoded protein: CASSLDLTEAFF. The rearrangement uses TRBV5-4 and TRBJ1-1, with D unresolved. Trimming cost V 0 bases and J 5 bases, with 5 bases left between them. Germline CDR1 SGHNT, CDR2 YYREEE (reference sequence). The CDR3 is 12 residues long.

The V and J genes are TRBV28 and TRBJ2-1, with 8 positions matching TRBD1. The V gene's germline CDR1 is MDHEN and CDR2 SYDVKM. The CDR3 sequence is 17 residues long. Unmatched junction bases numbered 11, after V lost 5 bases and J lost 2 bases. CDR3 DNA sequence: TGTGCCAGCAGTCCCCACATAGGACAGGGCCCCTACAATGAGCAGTTCTTC. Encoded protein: CASSPHIGQGPYNEQFF.

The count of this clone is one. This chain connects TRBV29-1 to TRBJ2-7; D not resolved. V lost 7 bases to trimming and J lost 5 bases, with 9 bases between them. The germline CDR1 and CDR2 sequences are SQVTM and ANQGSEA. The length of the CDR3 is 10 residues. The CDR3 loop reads CSGVVNEQYV. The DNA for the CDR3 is TGCAGCGGAGTGGTCAACGAGCAGTACGTC.

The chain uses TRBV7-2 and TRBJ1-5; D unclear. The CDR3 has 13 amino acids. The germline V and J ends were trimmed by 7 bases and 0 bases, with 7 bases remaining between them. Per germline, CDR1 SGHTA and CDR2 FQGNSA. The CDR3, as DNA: TGTGCCAGCAAAGGAGTTAGCAATCAGCCCCAGCATTTT. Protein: CASKGVSNQPQHF.

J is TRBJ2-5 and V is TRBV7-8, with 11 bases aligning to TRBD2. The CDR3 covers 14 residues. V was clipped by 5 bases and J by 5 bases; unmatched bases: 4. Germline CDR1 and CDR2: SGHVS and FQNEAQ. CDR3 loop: CASSPSGRRETQYF. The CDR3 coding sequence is TGTGCCAGCAGCCCTAGCGGGAGGCGTGAGACCCAGTACTTC.

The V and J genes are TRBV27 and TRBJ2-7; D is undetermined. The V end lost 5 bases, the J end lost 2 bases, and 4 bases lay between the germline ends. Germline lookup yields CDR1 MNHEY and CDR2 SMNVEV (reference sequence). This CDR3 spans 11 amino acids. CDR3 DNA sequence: TGTGCCAGCAGTGGGGCCTACGAGCAGTACTTC. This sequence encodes CASSGAYEQYF.

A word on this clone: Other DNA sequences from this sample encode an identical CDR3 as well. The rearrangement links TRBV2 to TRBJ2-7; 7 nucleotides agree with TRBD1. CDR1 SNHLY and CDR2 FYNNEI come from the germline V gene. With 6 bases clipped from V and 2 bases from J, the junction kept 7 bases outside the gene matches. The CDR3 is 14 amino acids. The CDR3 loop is CASREQGPTYEQYV. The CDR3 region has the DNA TGTGCCAGCAGGGAACAGGGGCCAACCTACGAGCAGTACGTC.

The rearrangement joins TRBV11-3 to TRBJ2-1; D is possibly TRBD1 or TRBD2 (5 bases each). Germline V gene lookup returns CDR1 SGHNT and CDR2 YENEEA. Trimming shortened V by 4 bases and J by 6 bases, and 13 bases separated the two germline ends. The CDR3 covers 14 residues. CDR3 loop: CASSYRDGLNEQFF. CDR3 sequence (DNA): TGTGCCAGCAGCTATCGGGACGGCCTCAATGAGCAGTTCTTC. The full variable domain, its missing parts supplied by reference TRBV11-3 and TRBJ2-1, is EAGVVQSPRYKIIEKKQPVAFWCNPISGHNTLYWYLQNLGQGPELLIRYENEEAVDDSQLPKDRFSAERLKGVDSTLKIQPAELGDSAVYLCASSYRDGLNEQFFGPGTRLTVL.

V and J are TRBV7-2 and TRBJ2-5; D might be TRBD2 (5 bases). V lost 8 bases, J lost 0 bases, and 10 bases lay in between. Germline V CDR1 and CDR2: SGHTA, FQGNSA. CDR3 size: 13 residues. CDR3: CASASGNQETQYF. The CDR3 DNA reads TGTGCCAGCGCTTCGGGGAACCAAGAGACCCAGTACTTC.

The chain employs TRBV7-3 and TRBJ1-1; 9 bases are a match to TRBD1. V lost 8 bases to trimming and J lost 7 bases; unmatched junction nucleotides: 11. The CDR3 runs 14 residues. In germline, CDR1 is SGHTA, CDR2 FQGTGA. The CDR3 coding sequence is TGTGCCAGCGAAAAAACAGGGGGCGTCGGTGAAGCTTTCTTT. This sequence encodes CASEKTGGVGEAFF.

The DNA of the CDR3 is TGCGCCAGCAGGTCGGCCAGGGAGGCCCGAGAGCAGTACTTC. Amino acids: CASRSAREAREQYF. The V and J genes are TRBV4-1 and TRBJ2-7; perhaps TRBD2 as D (6 bases). This CDR3 has 14 amino acids. Trimming cost V 6 bases and J 7 bases, with 19 bases left between them. In germline, CDR1 is MGHRA, CDR2 YSYEKL.

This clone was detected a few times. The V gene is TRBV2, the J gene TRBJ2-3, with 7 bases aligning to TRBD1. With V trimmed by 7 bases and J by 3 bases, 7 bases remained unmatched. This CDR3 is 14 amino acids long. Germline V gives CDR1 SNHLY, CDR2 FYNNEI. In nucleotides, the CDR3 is TGTGCCAGCACCCAACGGGGACAGACAGATACGCAGTATTTT. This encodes CASTQRGQTDTQYF.

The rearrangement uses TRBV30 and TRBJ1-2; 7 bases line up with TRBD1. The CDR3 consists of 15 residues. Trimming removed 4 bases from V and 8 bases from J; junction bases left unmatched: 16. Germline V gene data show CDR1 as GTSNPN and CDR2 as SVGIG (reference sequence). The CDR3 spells CAWTIRGQALTGYTF. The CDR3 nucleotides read TGTGCCTGGACAATTCGCGGACAGGCCCTAACGGGCTACACCTTC.

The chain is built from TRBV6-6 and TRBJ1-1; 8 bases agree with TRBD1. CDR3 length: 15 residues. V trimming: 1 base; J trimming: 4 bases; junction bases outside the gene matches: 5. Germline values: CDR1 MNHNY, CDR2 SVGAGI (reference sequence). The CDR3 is CASSYFQGAGTEAFF. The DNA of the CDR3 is TGTGCCAGCAGTTACTTTCAGGGGGCAGGCACTGAAGCTTTCTTT.

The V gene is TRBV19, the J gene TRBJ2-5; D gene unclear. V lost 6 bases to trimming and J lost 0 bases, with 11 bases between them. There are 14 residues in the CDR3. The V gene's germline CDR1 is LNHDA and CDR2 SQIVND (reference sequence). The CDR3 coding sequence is TGTGCCAGTAGGACCGGTTGGGACCAAGAGACCCAGTACTTC. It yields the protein CASRTGWDQETQYF.

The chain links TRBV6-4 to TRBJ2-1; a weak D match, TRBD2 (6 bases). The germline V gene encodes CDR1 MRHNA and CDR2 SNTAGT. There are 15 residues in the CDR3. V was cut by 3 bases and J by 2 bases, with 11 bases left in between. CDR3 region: CASSEGAGAYNEQFF. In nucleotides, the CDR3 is TGTGCCAGCAGTGAAGGAGCGGGTGCCTACAATGAGCAGTTCTTC.

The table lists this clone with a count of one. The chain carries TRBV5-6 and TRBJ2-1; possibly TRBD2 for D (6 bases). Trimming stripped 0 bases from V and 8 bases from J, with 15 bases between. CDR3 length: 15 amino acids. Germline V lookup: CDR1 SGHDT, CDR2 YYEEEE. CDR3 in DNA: TGTGCCAGCAGCTTGGGTCTGGGGGGAGGAGATGAGCAGTTCTTC. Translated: CASSLGLGGGDEQFF.

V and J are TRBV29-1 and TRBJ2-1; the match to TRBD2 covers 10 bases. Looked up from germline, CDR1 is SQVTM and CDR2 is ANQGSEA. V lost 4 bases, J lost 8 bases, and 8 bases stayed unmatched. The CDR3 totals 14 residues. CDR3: CSVGRLAGVHEQFF. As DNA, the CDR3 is TGCAGCGTTGGTCGGCTAGCGGGAGTACATGAGCAGTTCTTC.

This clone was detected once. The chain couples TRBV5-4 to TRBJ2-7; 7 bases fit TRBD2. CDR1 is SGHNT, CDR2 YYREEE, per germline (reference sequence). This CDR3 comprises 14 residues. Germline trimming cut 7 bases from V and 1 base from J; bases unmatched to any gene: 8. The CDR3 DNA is TGTGCCAGCTCTAGCGGCGGGCCTTCCTACGAGCAGTACTTC. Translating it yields CASSSGGPSYEQYF.

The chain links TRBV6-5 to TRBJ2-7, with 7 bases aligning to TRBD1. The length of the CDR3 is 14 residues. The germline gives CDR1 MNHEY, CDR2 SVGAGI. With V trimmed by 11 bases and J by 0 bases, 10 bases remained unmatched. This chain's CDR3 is CAGDRQGHSYEQYV. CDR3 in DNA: TGTGCCGGGGACCGACAGGGTCACTCCTACGAGCAGTACGTC.

Written as DNA, the CDR3 is TGTGCCAGCAGGACATCGGGGGGGAACACTGAAGCTTTCTTT. Translation: CASRTSGGNTEAFF. The chain recombines TRBV2 with TRBJ1-1; the D gene is possibly TRBD1 (5 bases). CDR3 length: 14 amino acids. CDR1 is SNHLY, CDR2 FYNNEI, per germline. V was shortened by 6 bases and J by 1 base, with 12 bases between the two germline ends.

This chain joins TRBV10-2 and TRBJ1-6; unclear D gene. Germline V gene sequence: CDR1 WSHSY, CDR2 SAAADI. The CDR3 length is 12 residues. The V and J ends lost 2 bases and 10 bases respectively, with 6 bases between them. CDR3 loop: CASSEEVSPLHF. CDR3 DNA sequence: TGCGCCAGCAGTGAGGAGGTGTCACCCCTCCACTTT.